The 3 T cell receptor beta chains in this list originate from one sample, sequenced in a study of T cell changes during pregnancy in multiple sclerosis. Measured with immunoSEQ multiplex PCR; TCRdb has only the in-frame clones, and not every one. This table has around 38,000 clones, 92% appearing once. This material consisted of CD8+ T cells from peripheral blood mononuclear cells, taken in the third trimester of pregnancy. Receptors were obtained from a female donor with multiple sclerosis, enrolled in a pregnancy study.

The count of this clone is one. This chain uses TRBV27 with TRBJ2-3; TRBD2 agrees at 7 bases. CDR3 size: 14 residues. CDR1 MNHEY and CDR2 SMNVEV come from the germline V gene (reference sequence). The J segment lost 2 bases and the V segment lost 7 bases, leaving 6 bases of the junction unmatched. The CDR3 is CASTPSGTTDTQYF. The CDR3 bases are TGTGCCAGCACACCCAGCGGGACCACAGATACGCAGTATTTT.

In its sample, this clone was seen once. The rearrangement links TRBV7-9 to TRBJ1-5, with no clear D. Between the trimmed V and J ends, which lost 1 base and 1 base, there was a span of 8 bases. The CDR3 extends over 15 amino acids. Germline V CDR1 and CDR2: SEHNR, FQNEAQ (reference sequence). CDR3 region: CASSLGTGSNQPQHF. Here the CDR3 DNA reads TGTGCCAGCAGCTTAGGGACGGGGAGCAATCAGCCCCAGCATTTT.

The gene calls are TRBV19 and TRBJ2-1, with TRBD2 matching over 10 bases. Germline assignment: CDR1 LNHDA and CDR2 SQIVND (reference sequence). V lost 9 bases to trimming and J lost 7 bases; unmatched junction nucleotides: 9. The length of the CDR3 is 14 residues. CDR3 sequence: CASSAMTSGNEQFF. In DNA, the CDR3 is TGTGCCAGCAGCGCAATGACTAGCGGGAATGAGCAGTTCTTC.